These 11 T cell receptor beta chains were sequenced from one sample in a study of vaccination and CD4 T cells after COVID-19. The antigens for these receptors are not known. The Oncomine TCR Beta short-read assay sequenced DNA from cultured CD4+ T cells. TCRdb re-called the PCR reads with MiXCR, one entry per CDR3 protein. The data contain more than 13,000 distinct CDR3 sequences, roughly 24% of them singletons. Noted treatment: approximately 9-day PBMC culture with coronavirus spike peptide pools or control peptides (ViraFEST assay). This specimen consisted of CD4+ T cells from blood, cultured in vitro, obtained after SARS-CoV-2 vaccination. These receptors came from a human donor who had recovered from COVID-19.

This clonotype was counted between two and nine times. The genes are TRBV4-2 and TRBJ2-6, with D unresolved. V lost 4 bases and J lost 0, with 16 bases in between. This CDR3 has 18 amino acids. Germline CDR1 LGHNA, CDR2 YNFKEQ. CDR3 DNA: TGTGCCAGCAGCCTCGAGGTCAGGCAGAGCTCTGGGGCCAACGTCCTGACTTTC. It codes for CASSLEVRQSSGANVLTF.

J is TRBJ2-6 and V is TRBV18, with no clear D. Trimming took off 2 bases at V and 0 bases at J, with 8 bases between the two ends. Germline lookup yields CDR1 KGHSH and CDR2 LQKENI. The CDR3 sequence is 16 residues long. In DNA, the CDR3 is TGTGCCAGCTCACCAGGGATCACCTCTGGGGCCAACGTCCTGACTTTC. Residues: CASSPGITSGANVLTF.

The rearrangement uses TRBV7-9 and TRBJ1-1; no clear D gene. The CDR3 sequence is 14 residues long. Germline V gene lookup returns CDR1 SEHNR and CDR2 FQNEAQ (reference sequence). The V gene lost 1 base and the J gene lost 4 bases, with 10 bases spanning the gap. For the CDR3, the DNA is TGTGCCAGCAGCTTAGTGGTCCCGGGCACTGAAGCTTTCTTT. It yields the protein CASSLVVPGTEAFF.

This clonotype occurred a few times. The chain joins TRBV5-4 to TRBJ2-5; TRBD2 matches 7 bases. Trimming cost V 2 bases and J 0 bases; bases outside gene matches: 4. The length of the CDR3 is 15 residues. CDR1 and CDR2 (germline): SGHNT, YYREEE (reference sequence). The CDR3 is CASSFGGRNQETQYF. For the CDR3, the DNA is TGTGCCAGCAGCTTCGGGGGGAGAAACCAAGAGACCCAGTACTTC. The full variable domain, its missing parts supplied by reference TRBV5-4 and TRBJ2-5, is ETGVTQSPTHLIKTRGQQVTLRCSSQSGHNTVSWYQQALGQGPQFIFQYYREEENGRGNFPPRFSGLQFPNYSSELNVNALELDDSALYLCASSFGGRNQETQYFGPGTRLLVL.

This clonotype showed up just a few times. The chain has TRBV7-2 and TRBJ1-2; TRBD1 is a possible D gene (5 bases). CDR1 is SGHTA and CDR2 is FQGNSA in the germline V gene. The CDR3 is 15 residues long. Trimming left V 1 base short and J 8 bases short, with 17 bases between. The CDR3 nucleotides are TGTGCCAGCAGCTTAGGCACCCTCTGGGGGGGGGGCTACACCTTC. Its protein product is CASSLGTLWGGGYTF.

V is TRBV19 and J is TRBJ2-7; D uncertain. Trimming pared 5 bases from V and 6 bases from J, leaving 11 bases between. The CDR3 is 12 residues long. Germline V lookup: CDR1 LNHDA, CDR2 SQIVND (reference sequence). The CDR3 region is CASSATGIEQYF. CDR3 sequence (DNA): TGTGCCAGTAGTGCGACGGGTATCGAGCAGTACTTC.

This clonotype was seen only a few times. The chain employs TRBV20-1 and TRBJ2-3, with a possible D match to TRBD2 (7 bases). This CDR3 comprises 15 residues. CDR1 is DFQATT, CDR2 SNEGSKA, per germline (reference sequence). Trimming removed 2 bases at V and 2 bases at J, with 14 bases between. CDR3 sequence: CSARIQGRVTDTQYF. For the CDR3, the DNA is TGCAGTGCTAGAATTCAGGGGAGGGTCACAGATACGCAGTATTTT.

The chain combines TRBV15 with TRBJ2-2; possibly TRBD1 or TRBD2 for D (5 bases each). CDR1 LNHNV and CDR2 YYDKDF come from the germline V gene (reference sequence). The CDR3 totals 18 residues. Trimming cost V 0 bases and J 3 bases, with 17 bases left between them. DNA for the CDR3: TGTGCCACCAGCAGAGACCCAACCCAGGGAGTGGACACCGGGGAGCTGTTTTTT. Translation: CATSRDPTQGVDTGELFF.

The J gene is TRBJ2-1, the V gene TRBV5-4; D is possibly TRBD1 (6 bases). The ends were cut back, 0 bases at V and 6 bases at J, with 7 bases in the middle. CDR3 length equals 13 residues. The V gene's germline CDR1 is SGHNT and CDR2 YYREEE (reference sequence). CDR3 protein: CASSLDRVNEQFF. For the CDR3, the DNA is TGTGCCAGCAGCTTGGACAGGGTCAATGAGCAGTTCTTC.

This rearrangement joins TRBV6-2 or TRBV6-3 to TRBJ1-6; possibly TRBD1 for D (5 bases). This CDR3 region has 14 residues. V lost 2 bases and J lost 8, with 10 bases in between. Germline assignment: CDR1 MNHEY and CDR2 SVGEGT. The CDR3 spells CASSYGTGHSPLHF. The DNA of the CDR3 is TGTGCCAGCAGTTACGGGACGGGCCATTCACCCCTCCACTTT.

This clonotype appeared a few times. The genes are TRBV6-1 and TRBJ2-3; the match to TRBD2 covers 12 bases. In germline, CDR1 is MNHNS, CDR2 SASEGT. The CDR3 runs 17 residues. Unmatched junction bases numbered 10, after V lost 5 bases and J lost 4 bases. The CDR3 reads CASSTPASGRAPDTQYF. For the CDR3, the DNA is TGTGCCAGCAGTACCCCAGCTAGCGGGAGGGCCCCAGATACGCAGTATTTT.